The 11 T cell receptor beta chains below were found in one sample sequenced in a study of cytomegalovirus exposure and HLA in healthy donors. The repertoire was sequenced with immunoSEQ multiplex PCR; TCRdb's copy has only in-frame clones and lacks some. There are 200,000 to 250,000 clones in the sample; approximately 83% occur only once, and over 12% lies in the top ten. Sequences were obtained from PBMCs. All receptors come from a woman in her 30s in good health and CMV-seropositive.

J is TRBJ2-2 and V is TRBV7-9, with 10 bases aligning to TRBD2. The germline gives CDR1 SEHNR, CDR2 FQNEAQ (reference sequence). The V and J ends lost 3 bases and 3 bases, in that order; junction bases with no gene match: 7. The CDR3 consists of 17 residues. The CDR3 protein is CASSLLASGSYTGELFF. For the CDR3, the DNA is TGTGCCAGCAGCTTGTTGGCTAGCGGGAGCTACACCGGGGAGCTGTTTTTT.

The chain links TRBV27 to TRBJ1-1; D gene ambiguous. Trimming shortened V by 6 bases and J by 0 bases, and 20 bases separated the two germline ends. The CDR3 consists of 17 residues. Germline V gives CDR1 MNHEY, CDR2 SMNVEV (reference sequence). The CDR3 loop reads CASRSVSPGRLNTEAFF. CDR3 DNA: TGTGCCAGCAGGAGCGTAAGTCCCGGGCGCCTGAACACTGAAGCTTTCTTT.

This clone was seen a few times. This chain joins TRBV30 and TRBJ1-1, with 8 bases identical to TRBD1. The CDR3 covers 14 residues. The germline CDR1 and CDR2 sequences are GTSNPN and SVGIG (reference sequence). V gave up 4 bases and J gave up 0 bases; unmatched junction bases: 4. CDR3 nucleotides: TGTGCCTGGATAAAGGACAGGGTGAACACTGAAGCTTTCTTT. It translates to CAWIKDRVNTEAFF.

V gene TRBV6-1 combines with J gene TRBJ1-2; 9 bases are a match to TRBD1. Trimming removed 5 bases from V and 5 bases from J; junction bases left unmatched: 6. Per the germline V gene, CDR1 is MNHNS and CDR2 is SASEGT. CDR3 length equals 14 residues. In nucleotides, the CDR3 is TGTGCCAGCAGTCTCGGACAGGGGCCTTATGGCTACACCTTC. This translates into CASSLGQGPYGYTF.

The CDR3 region has the DNA TGTGCCAGCAGCTTAAACAGGGGATACGGCTACACCTTC. Its protein product is CASSLNRGYGYTF. The gene calls are TRBV7-3 and TRBJ1-2; 7 bases line up with TRBD1. Germline V lookup: CDR1 SGHTA, CDR2 FQGTGA. The length of the CDR3 is 13 residues. With 1 base clipped from V and 8 bases from J, the junction kept 4 bases outside the gene matches.

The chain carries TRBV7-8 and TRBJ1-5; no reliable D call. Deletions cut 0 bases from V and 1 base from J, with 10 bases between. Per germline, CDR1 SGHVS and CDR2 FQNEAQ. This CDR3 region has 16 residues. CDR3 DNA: TGTGCCAGCAGCTTAGCGGGAGGGTTGAGCAATCAGCCCCAGCATTTT. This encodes CASSLAGGLSNQPQHF.

The CDR3 coding sequence is TGTGCCAGCAGCCCGACCGGCAGCAACTCTGGAAACACCATATATTTT. It translates to CASSPTGSNSGNTIYF. This chain joins TRBV11-2 and TRBJ1-3; D is uncertain. V was cut by 5 bases and J by 0 bases, with 14 bases left in between. Germline assignment: CDR1 SGHAT and CDR2 FQNNGV. This CDR3 contains 16 residues.

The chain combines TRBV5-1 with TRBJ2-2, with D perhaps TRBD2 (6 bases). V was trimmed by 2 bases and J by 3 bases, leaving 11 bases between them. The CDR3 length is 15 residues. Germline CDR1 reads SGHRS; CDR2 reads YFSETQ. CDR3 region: CASSFGASDTGELFF. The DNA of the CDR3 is TGCGCCAGCAGCTTCGGAGCTAGCGACACCGGGGAGCTGTTTTTT.

The CDR3 region has the DNA TGTGCCAGCAGCTTGGGGCGGGGCTACACCTTC. Its protein product is CASSLGRGYTF. This chain uses TRBV7-8 with TRBJ1-2; weak D call: TRBD1 (5 bases). The CDR3 contains 11 residues. V shed 3 bases and J shed 8 bases, with 7 bases lying between them. Germline V CDR1 and CDR2: SGHVS, FQNEAQ.

The CDR3 region is CASSLGHRSNQPQHF. In nucleotides, the CDR3 is TGTGCCAGCAGCTTGGGACACCGATCGAATCAGCCCCAGCATTTT. The gene calls are TRBV5-6 and TRBJ1-5; no firm D call. The CDR3 runs to 15 residues. V shed 0 bases and J shed 4 bases, with 11 bases lying between them. Germline CDR1 and CDR2: SGHDT and YYEEEE.

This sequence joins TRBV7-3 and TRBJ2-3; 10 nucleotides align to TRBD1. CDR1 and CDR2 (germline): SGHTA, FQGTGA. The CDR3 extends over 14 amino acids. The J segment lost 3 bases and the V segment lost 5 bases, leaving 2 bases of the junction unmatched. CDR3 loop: CASSRGQGTDTQYF. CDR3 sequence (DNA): TGTGCCAGCAGCAGGGGACAGGGGACAGATACGCAGTATTTT. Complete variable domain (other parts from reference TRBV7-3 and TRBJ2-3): GAGVSQTPSNKVTEKGKYVELRCDPISGHTALYWYRQSLGQGPEFLIYFQGTGAADDSGLPNDRFFAVRPEGSVSTLKIQRTERGDSAVYLCASSRGQGTDTQYFGPGTRLTVL.